This TCR beta chain is from a study of blood T cell repertoires in COVID-19. Study as a whole: T cells, B-cell-depleted T cells, or PBMCs provided the cDNA or gDNA that served as material.

In the original workflow: Estimation of nucleated cell counts was performed using reference gene primer amplification. TCRdb's copy holds only in-frame clones and misses some; the assay was immunoSEQ multiplex PCR. The V and J calls and clone size were taken over from that table, and D and trimming were inferred from the DNA. In the table there are approximately 220,000 clones, 65% to 90% of which are singletons. This TCR derives from a woman between 35 and 50 years old with acute COVID-19. The specimen sequenced was PBMCs or T cells enriched from blood (not recorded which).

CDR3 in DNA: TGTGCCAGCAGACCGGGAGGAGTGGGTTCGGGCAATCAGCCCCAGCATTTT. It is translated as CASRPGGVGSGNQPQHF. The genes are TRBV7-8 and TRBJ1-5, with D unresolved. This CDR3 is built from 17 residues. In germline, CDR1 is SGHVS, CDR2 FQNEAQ. The ends were cut back, 6 bases at V and 2 bases at J, with 20 bases in the middle.